The source of this T cell receptor (beta chain) is a study of blood T cell repertoires in COVID-19. Some clones are missing from TCRdb's copy, which holds only in-frame ones; the method was immunoSEQ multiplex PCR. The sample consists of approximately 230,000 clones, 80% to 90% of them appearing once. This clone was picked up one time. Unmatched junction bases numbered 8, after V lost 2 bases and J lost 5 bases. CDR3 size: 16 residues. Germline V gene sequence: CDR1 SGHDT, CDR2 YYEEEE. Among Cohort 3 donors, those recovered had two negative PCRs, clearance, or symptom resolution. Material: PBMCs or T cells enriched from blood (not recorded which). The TCR originated in a middle-aged man who had recovered from COVID-19. The gene calls are TRBV5-6 and TRBJ1-2, with TRBD1 identical over 11 bases. DNA for the CDR3: TGTGCCAGCAGCTTCAGGGACAGGGGGTCCGTTTATGGCTACACCTTC. This sequence encodes CASSFRDRGSVYGYTF.